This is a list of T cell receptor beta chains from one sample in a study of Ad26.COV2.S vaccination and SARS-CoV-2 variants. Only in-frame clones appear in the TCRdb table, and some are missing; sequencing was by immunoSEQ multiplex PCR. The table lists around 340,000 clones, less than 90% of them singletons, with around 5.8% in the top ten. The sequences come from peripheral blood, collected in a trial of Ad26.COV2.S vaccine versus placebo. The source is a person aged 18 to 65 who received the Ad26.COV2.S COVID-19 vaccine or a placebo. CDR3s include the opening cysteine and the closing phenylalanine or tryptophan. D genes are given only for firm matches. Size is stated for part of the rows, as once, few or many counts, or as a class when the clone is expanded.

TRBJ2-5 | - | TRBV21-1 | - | TGTGCCAGCAGCAAAGAGCCGGGACTAGCTATAGGGCCGTCAGAGACCCAGTACTTC | CASSKEPGLAIGPSETQYF
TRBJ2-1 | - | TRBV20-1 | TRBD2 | TGCAGTGCTAGTGGACTAGCGGGAGCAGTTGAGCAGTTCTTC | CSASGLAGAVEQFF
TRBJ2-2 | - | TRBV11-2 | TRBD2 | TGTGCCAGCACTAGCGGGGGGGCCACCGGGGAGCTGTTTTTT | CASTSGGATGELFF
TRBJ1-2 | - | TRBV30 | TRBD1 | TGTGCCTGGAGAATGTCAGGGGGCGTAGCTAACTATGGCTACACCTTC | CAWRMSGGVANYGYTF
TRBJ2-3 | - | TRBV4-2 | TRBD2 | TGTGCCAGCAGCCTCTCACCAGTCTCTAGCGGGGGTGGGGATACGCAGTATTTT | CASSLSPVSSGGGDTQYF
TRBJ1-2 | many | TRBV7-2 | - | TGTGCCAGCAGCTTAGGGACAGCTAACTATGGCTACACCTTC | CASSLGTANYGYTF
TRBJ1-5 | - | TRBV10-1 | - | TGCGCCAGCAGTGAGAAGGTAAGGCCAGGGTGCAATCAGCCCCAGCATTTT | CASSEKVRPGCNQPQHF
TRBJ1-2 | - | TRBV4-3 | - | TGCGCCAGCAGCCTGACAGGCAGGTTATCCTATGGCTACACCTTC | CASSLTGRLSYGYTF
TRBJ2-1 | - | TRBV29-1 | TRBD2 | TGCAGCGTTGACCCAGTCACGGGGGGGAGCTCCTACAATGAGCAGTTCTTC | CSVDPVTGGSSYNEQFF
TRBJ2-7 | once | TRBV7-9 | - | TGTGCCAGCAGCTTAACTTCTAGCCCTATCATGAACGAGCAGTACTTC | CASSLTSSPIMNEQYF
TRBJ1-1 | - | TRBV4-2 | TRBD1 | TGTGCCAGCAGCCAAGATCTTAGGGACAGTGAAGCTTTCTTT | CASSQDLRDSEAFF
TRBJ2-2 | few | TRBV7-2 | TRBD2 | TGTGCCAGCAGGCCTACTAGCGGGAGGAGGAACACCGGGGAGCTGTTTTTT | CASRPTSGRRNTGELFF
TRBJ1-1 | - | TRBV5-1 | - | TGCGCCAGCAGCCAAGGGTGGGACACTGAAGCTTTCTTT | CASSQGWDTEAFF
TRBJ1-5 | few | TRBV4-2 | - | TGTGCCAGCAGCCAAGATGTAACAGGGAGGTGGCAGCCCCAGCATTTT | CASSQDVTGRWQPQHF
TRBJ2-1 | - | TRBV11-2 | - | TGTGCCAGCAGCTTAATAGGGGCTCGTGAGCAGTTCTTC | CASSLIGAREQFF
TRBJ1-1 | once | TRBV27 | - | TGTGCCAGCAGTTTAGTCACCTCCGGGGGGGGAGGGAACACTGAAGCTTTCTTT | CASSLVTSGGGGNTEAFF
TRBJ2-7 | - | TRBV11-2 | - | TGTGCCAGCAGCTCGGAACCCTACGAGCAGTACTTC | CASSSEPYEQYF
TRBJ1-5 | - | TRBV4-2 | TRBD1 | TGTGCCAGCAGCCAAGATCGAGGACAGGGGGCGAGGGTGAATCAGCCCCAGCATTTT | CASSQDRGQGARVNQPQHF
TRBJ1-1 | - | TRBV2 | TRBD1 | TGTGCCAGCACCTTGGGACAGCACACTGAAGCTTTCTTT | CASTLGQHTEAFF
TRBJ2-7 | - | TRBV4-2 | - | TGTGCCAGCAGCCACTGGTCATCCTACGAGCAGTACTTC | CASSHWSSYEQYF
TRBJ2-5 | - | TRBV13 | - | TGTGCCAGCAGCTTAGACACCACGTTGGGGGAGACCCAGTACTTC | CASSLDTTLGETQYF
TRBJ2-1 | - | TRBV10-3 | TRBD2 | TGTGCCATCAGCCCCGGGACTAGCGGGTTCGATGAGCAGTTCTTC | CAISPGTSGFDEQFF
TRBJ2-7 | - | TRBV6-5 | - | TGTGCCAGCAGATGGGAGTACGAGCAGTACTTC | CASRWEYEQYF
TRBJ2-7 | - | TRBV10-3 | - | TGTGCCATCAGTGGCAGGGGTGAGCAGTACTTC | CAISGRGEQYF
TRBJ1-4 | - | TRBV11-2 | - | TGTGCCAGCAGCCCCGGGCGGGGGAGCTCCGCAACTAATGAAAAACTGTTTTTT | CASSPGRGSSATNEKLFF
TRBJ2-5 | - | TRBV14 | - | TGTGCCAGCAGTCGGGGCCAAGAGACCCAGTACTTC | CASSRGQETQYF
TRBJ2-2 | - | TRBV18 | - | TGTGCCAGCTCACCGTCGGAAGCCGGGGAGCTGTTTTTT | CASSPSEAGELFF
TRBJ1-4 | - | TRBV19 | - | TGTGCCAGTAGCGAGCGGATTACAACTAATGAAAAACTGTTTTTT | CASSERITTNEKLFF
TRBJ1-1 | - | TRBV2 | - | TGTGCCAGCACGGAGTTTAACACTGAAGCTTTCTTT | CASTEFNTEAFF
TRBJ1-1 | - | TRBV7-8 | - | TGTGCCAGCAGCTTAGGACGGAGGAACACTGAAGCTTTCTTT | CASSLGRRNTEAFF
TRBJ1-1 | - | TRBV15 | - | TGTGCCACCAGGCGACAGATGAACACTGAAGCTTTCTTT | CATRRQMNTEAFF
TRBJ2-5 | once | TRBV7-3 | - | TGTGCCAGCAGCTCCAGGCCCAGCGGGGAGACCCAGTACTTC | CASSSRPSGETQYF
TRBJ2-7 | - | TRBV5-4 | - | TGTGCCAGCAGCCTTACGAATTTGGACAGCTACGAGCAGTACTTC | CASSLTNLDSYEQYF
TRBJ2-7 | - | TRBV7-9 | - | TGTGCCAGCAGCTTAGAGTGGAGTGAGCAGTACTTC | CASSLEWSEQYF
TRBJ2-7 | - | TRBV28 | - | TGTGCCAGCAGTTTAGCCCGCTACCGTATCTACGAGCAGTACTTC | CASSLARYRIYEQYF
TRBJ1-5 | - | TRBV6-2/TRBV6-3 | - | TGTGCCAGCAGTTACTCGAGGTCGCAGGAGACCCAGCATTTT | CASSYSRSQETQHF
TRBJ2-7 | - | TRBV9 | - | TGTGCCAGCAGCCTTGACAGCACAAATCCCTACGAGCAGTACTTC | CASSLDSTNPYEQYF
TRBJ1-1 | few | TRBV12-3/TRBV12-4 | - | TGTGCCAGCAGTTCAGGCGGAGAAACTGAAGCTTTCTTT | CASSSGGETEAFF
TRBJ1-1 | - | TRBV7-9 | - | TGTGCCAGCCTCCTTGGGGCGGGAAACACTGAAGCTTTCTTT | CASLLGAGNTEAFF
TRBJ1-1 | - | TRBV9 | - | TGTGCCAGCAGCGTCGAGGTCGCGAACACTGAAGCTTTCTTT | CASSVEVANTEAFF
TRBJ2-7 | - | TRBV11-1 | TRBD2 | TGTGCCAGCAGAGTAGCGGGAGCCTACGAGCAGTACTTC | CASRVAGAYEQYF
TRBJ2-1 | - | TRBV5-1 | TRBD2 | TGCGCCAGCAGCTTGACTAGCGGGACGTACAATGAGCAGTTCTTC | CASSLTSGTYNEQFF
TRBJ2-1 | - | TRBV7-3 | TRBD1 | TGTGCCAGCAGCCCCCAGGGGGTTTCCTACAATGAGCAGTTCTTC | CASSPQGVSYNEQFF
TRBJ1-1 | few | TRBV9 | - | TGTGCCAGCAGCGTTCGAGGGGCGACGGATGAAGCTTTCTTT | CASSVRGATDEAFF
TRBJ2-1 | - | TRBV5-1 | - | TGCGCCAGCAGCGTAAGACAGATTAGCTCCTACAATGAGCAGTTCTTC | CASSVRQISSYNEQFF
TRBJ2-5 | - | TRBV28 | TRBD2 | TGTGCCAGCAGTTTAGCGGGAGGGGATGAGACCCAGTACTTC | CASSLAGGDETQYF
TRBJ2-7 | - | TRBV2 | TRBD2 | TGTGCCAGCAGCCAGGGACTAGCAACCTACGAGCAGTACTTC | CASSQGLATYEQYF
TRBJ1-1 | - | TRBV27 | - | TGTGCCAGCAGTCAGCAGGGAGGCTTGAACACTGAAGCTTTCTTT | CASSQQGGLNTEAFF
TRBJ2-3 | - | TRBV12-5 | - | TGTGCTAGTGGTTTGCGGTATCGGAGGGGGAGGGGCACAGATACGCAGTATTTT | CASGLRYRRGRGTDTQYF
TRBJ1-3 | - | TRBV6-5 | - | TGTGCCAGCAGCAAAGGAAACACCATATATTTT | CASSKGNTIYF
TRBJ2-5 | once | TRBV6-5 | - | TGTGCCAGCAGCACTTCAGGGAAGGGAGAGACCCAGTACTTC | CASSTSGKGETQYF
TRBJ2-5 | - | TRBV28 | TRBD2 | TGTGCCAGCAGTTTACCTAGCGGGAGTGGTGAGACCCAGTACTTC | CASSLPSGSGETQYF